This is a list of T cell receptor beta chains from one sample in a study of CD8+CD57+ T cells in acquired aplastic anemia. TCRdb called the reads again in MiXCR, with one record for every CDR3 protein. The sample has 74,000 or so distinct CDR3 sequences, under 65% seen once. Sequencing input: sorted CD4+, CD8+, or CD8+CD57+ T cells (not recorded which) from PBMCs. These receptors were taken from a human donor in good health, serving as a control. CDR3s include the opening cysteine and the closing phenylalanine or tryptophan. A D gene is named only where the DNA matches it firmly. Size is omitted from some rows. Given values are once, few, many or a class for expanded clones.

D | size | J | V | DNA | CDR3
- | - | TRBJ2-7 | TRBV10-3 | TGTGCCACCGCTAGTGAGGGCCTCGAGTACTTC | CATASEGLEYF
- | - | TRBJ1-3 | TRBV25-1 | TGTGCCAGCAGTGAATGGGGGGAACGATATTTT | CASSEWGERYF
- | - | TRBJ2-1 | TRBV2 | TGTGCCAGCAGTGAATCGGGGGTAACCTACAATGAGCAGTTCTTC | CASSESGVTYNEQFF
TRBD1 | many | TRBJ2-5 | TRBV20-1 | TGCAGTGCTAGGAGGACAGGGGCGGAGACCCAGTACTTC | CSARRTGAETQYF
- | many | TRBJ1-4 | TRBV11-2 | TGTGCCAGCAGCTTGTGGGGAGAGGAAAAACTGTTTTTT | CASSLWGEEKLFF
TRBD1 | few | TRBJ2-3 | TRBV10-3 | TGTGCCATCCGTGCGGGGACAGGGGTTGTGAACACAGATACGCAGTATTTT | CAIRAGTGVVNTDTQYF
- | many | TRBJ2-7 | TRBV29-1 | TGCAGCGTAGAGGAGGACACCACCCAAACCTACGAGCAGTACTTC | CSVEEDTTQTYEQYF
TRBD1 | - | TRBJ1-2 | TRBV19 | TGTGCCAGCAGTGAACCCGGGACAGACGTATATGGCTACACCTTC | CASSEPGTDVYGYTF
- | - | TRBJ1-1 | TRBV3-1 | TGTGCCAGCAGCCAAGGTCTTCCTGCAGGGGTGAACACTGAAGCTTTCTTT | CASSQGLPAGVNTEAFF
- | once | TRBJ2-3 | TRBV5-5 | TGTGCCAGCAGCTTGCATAGGGTCGGCACAGATACGCAGTATTTT | CASSLHRVGTDTQYF
- | - | TRBJ1-2 | TRBV2 | TGTGCCAGCAGTGACAACTATGGCTACACCTTC | CASSDNYGYTF
TRBD1 | - | TRBJ2-2 | TRBV25-1 | TGTGCCAGCAGTGATCCACGACAGGGGACTAACACCGGGGAGCTGTTTTTT | CASSDPRQGTNTGELFF
- | - | TRBJ2-3 | TRBV10-3 | TGTGCCATCAGTGAGGGTCAGAGCACAGATACGCAGTATTTT | CAISEGQSTDTQYF
TRBD1 | - | TRBJ1-2 | TRBV2 | TGTGCCAGCAGAGGGACAGGGGTATATGGCTACACCTTC | CASRGTGVYGYTF
- | once | TRBJ2-6 | TRBV25-1 | TGTGCCAGCAGTGGCGGGGTGGCTGGGGCCAACGTCCTGACTTTC | CASSGGVAGANVLTF
TRBD1 | - | TRBJ1-3 | TRBV2 | TGTGCCAGCGATCAGGACAGGGGAAACACCATATATTTT | CASDQDRGNTIYF
- | - | TRBJ2-5 | TRBV7-9 | TGTGCCAGCAGCTACGACAGACAAGAGACCCAGTACTTC | CASSYDRQETQYF
TRBD1 | - | TRBJ2-5 | TRBV29-1 | TGCAGCGTTGTCAGGCAGGGGGAGCTGAGGGAGACCCAGTACTTC | CSVVRQGELRETQYF
- | - | TRBJ2-5 | TRBV2 | TGTGCCATCGGGGTAGGGGCGAGGGAGACCCAGTACTTC | CAIGVGARETQYF
TRBD1 | medium-sized | TRBJ2-7 | TRBV19 | TGTGCCAGTAGTATTAGTACAGGGGGCAACGAGCAGTACTTC | CASSISTGGNEQYF
TRBD2 | - | TRBJ2-7 | TRBV19 | TGTGCCAGTAGTGCCCCCGGGACTAGACCCTCCTACGAGCAGTACTTC | CASSAPGTRPSYEQYF
TRBD1 | - | TRBJ1-3 | TRBV19 | TGTGCCAGTAGTCCTCTTGGGACAGATGGAAACACCATATATTTT | CASSPLGTDGNTIYF
- | many | TRBJ1-1 | TRBV19 | TGTGCCAGTAGTCGGCCGGGGGGGTTGAACACTGAAGCTTTCTTT | CASSRPGGLNTEAFF
- | many | TRBJ2-7 | TRBV11-2 | TGTGCCAGCAGACAGCGGGACAAAAATTTTTACGAGCAGTACTTC | CASRQRDKNFYEQYF
- | many | TRBJ1-1 | TRBV19 | TGTGCCAGTGGGACTTACCTCGGGGGGACTGAAGCTTTCTTT | CASGTYLGGTEAFF
TRBD2 | - | TRBJ2-1 | TRBV15 | TGTGCCACCAGCAGATTACTAGCGGGAGACAATGAGCAGTTCTTC | CATSRLLAGDNEQFF
TRBD2 | - | TRBJ2-7 | TRBV10-3 | TGTGCCATCAGCGGACTAGCCTACGAGCAGTACTTC | CAISGLAYEQYF
TRBD1 | - | TRBJ1-6 | TRBV19 | TGTGCCAGTAAAAGAGGGACAGGTGAATGGGTCAATTCACCCCTCCACTTT | CASKRGTGEWVNSPLHF
- | - | TRBJ1-2 | TRBV15 | TGTGCCACCAGCCCCGGCCAGGGACCCCTCTATGGCTACACCTTC | CATSPGQGPLYGYTF
- | many | TRBJ1-6 | TRBV30 | TGTGCCTGGAGCCCAGGGAATAATTCACCCCTCCACTTT | CAWSPGNNSPLHF
- | - | TRBJ1-2 | TRBV29-1 | TGCAGCGTAAGGACAGCAGGTGGCTGCACCTTC | CSVRTAGGCTF
- | - | TRBJ2-7 | TRBV10-3 | TGTGCCATGAAGAGGGAAGGCTCCTACGAGCAGTACTTC | CAMKREGSYEQYF
TRBD1 | few | TRBJ2-6 | TRBV25-1 | TGTGCCAGCAGTGGTGCCGGGACAGGCTTCTCTGGGGCCAACGTCCTGACTTTC | CASSGAGTGFSGANVLTF
TRBD2 | - | TRBJ2-7 | TRBV7-2 | TGTGCCAGCAGCCGATCACTAGCGGGCTACGAGCAGTACTTC | CASSRSLAGYEQYF
- | - | TRBJ2-5 | TRBV2 | TGTGCCAGCAGTCGCAGGGGCCAAGAGACCCAGTACTTC | CASSRRGQETQYF
TRBD1 | many | TRBJ1-1 | TRBV7-9 | TGTGCCAGCAGCACATCCCCGGGACAGGGGGCGAGGACTGAAGCTTTCTTT | CASSTSPGQGARTEAFF
- | few | TRBJ2-3 | TRBV19 | TGTGCCAGTAGTTACACCTTCACAGATACGCAGTATTTT | CASSYTFTDTQYF
TRBD2 | - | TRBJ2-5 | TRBV25-1 | TGTGCCAGCAGTGCTAGGGGCCTAGCGGGAGGGACCCAGTACTTC | CASSARGLAGGTQYF
- | few | TRBJ2-7 | TRBV19 | TGTGCCAGTAGTATTCTGGTGAGGAGTGAGCAGTACTTC | CASSILVRSEQYF
- | once | TRBJ2-7 | TRBV2 | TGTGCCACTTCTGCAGGGCTTTACGAGCAGTACTTC | CATSAGLYEQYF
- | many | TRBJ1-1 | TRBV29-1 | TGCAGCGTTGAAGAACCCCGACAGGCAGCTGAAGCTTTCTTT | CSVEEPRQAAEAFF
- | once | TRBJ2-5 | TRBV19 | TGTGCCAGCAGCTCCATAGGAACGCACACGGAGACCCAGTACTTC | CASSSIGTHTETQYF
- | - | TRBJ1-1 | TRBV24-1 | TGTGCCACCAGTGACAACCTCAGACTCGAAGCTTTCTTT | CATSDNLRLEAFF
- | - | TRBJ2-7 | TRBV19 | TGTGCCAGCAGTGAAGGTCCCGTCTCCTACGAGCAGTACTTC | CASSEGPVSYEQYF
- | many | TRBJ1-5 | TRBV7-9 | TGTGCCAGCACCCCACAGGGCAATCAGCCCCAGCATTTT | CASTPQGNQPQHF
TRBD1 | few | TRBJ1-2 | TRBV9 | TGTGCCAGCTGCCCAACGGGACAGGGGATATTTGGCTGCACCTTC | CASCPTGQGIFGCTF
TRBD1 | - | TRBJ1-5 | TRBV7-8 | TGTGCCAGCAGCTTAGTTGGGACAGGGAGCAATCAGCCCCAGCATTTT | CASSLVGTGSNQPQHF
TRBD1 | - | TRBJ1-1 | TRBV5-1 | TGCGCCAGCAGACGGACAGGGGAGAACACTGAAGCTTTCTTT | CASRRTGENTEAFF